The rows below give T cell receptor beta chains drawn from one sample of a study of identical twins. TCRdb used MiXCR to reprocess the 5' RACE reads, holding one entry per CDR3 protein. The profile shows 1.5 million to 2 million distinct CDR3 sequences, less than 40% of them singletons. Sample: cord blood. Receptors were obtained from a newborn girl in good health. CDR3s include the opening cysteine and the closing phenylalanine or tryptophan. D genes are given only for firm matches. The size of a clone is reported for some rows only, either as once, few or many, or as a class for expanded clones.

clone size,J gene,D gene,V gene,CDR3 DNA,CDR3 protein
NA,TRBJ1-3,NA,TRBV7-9,TGTGCCAGCAGCGTAAATAAGTTACAGGGATCTGGAAACACCATATATTTT,CASSVNKLQGSGNTIYF
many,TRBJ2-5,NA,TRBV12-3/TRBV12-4,TGTGCCAGCAGTTTTCGCCAAGAGACCCAGTACTTC,CASSFRQETQYF
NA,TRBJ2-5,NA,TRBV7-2,TGTGCCAGCAGCTTGGGCAGGGTAGGGAAAGAGACCCAGTACTTC,CASSLGRVGKETQYF
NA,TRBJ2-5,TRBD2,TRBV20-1,TGCAGTCAAAATAGCGGGAGACCGCAAGAGACCCAGTACTTC,CSQNSGRPQETQYF
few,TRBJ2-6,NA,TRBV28,TGTGCCAGCAGTTTCGGGCAGGGTGGGGCCAACGTCCTGACTTTC,CASSFGQGGANVLTF
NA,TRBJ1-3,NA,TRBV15,TGTGCCACCAGCAGAGTGTCTACTCCACTCTCTGGAAACACCATATATTTT,CATSRVSTPLSGNTIYF
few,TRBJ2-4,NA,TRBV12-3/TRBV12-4,TGTGCCAGCAGTTTGGGGGGGGGGCGCAAAAACATTCAGTACTTC,CASSLGGGRKNIQYF
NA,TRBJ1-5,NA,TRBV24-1,TGTGCCACCAGTGATTTTGACAGACAGCCCCAGCATTTT,CATSDFDRQPQHF
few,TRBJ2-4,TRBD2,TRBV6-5,TGTGCCAGCAAGGAGCTAGCGGGTATAGCCAAAAACATTCAGTACTTC,CASKELAGIAKNIQYF
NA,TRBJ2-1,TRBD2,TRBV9,TGTGCCAGCAGCGTAGGGGTTACTGTTAGCGGGAGAACTGAGACCCAGTTCTTC,CASSVGVTVSGRTETQFF
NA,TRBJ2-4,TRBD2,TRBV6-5,TGTGCCAGCAGTTTCCGACCGGGACTACGAGCCAAAAACATTCAGTACTTC,CASSFRPGLRAKNIQYF
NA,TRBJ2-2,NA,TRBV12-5,TGTGCTAGTGGTTTGGATGGGGTCGGGGAGCTGTTTTTT,CASGLDGVGELFF
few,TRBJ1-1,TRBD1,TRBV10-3,TGTGCCATCAGTCCCCGACAGGGGGACACTGAAGCTTTCTTT,CAISPRQGDTEAFF
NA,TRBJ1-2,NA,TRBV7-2,TGTGCCAGCAGCTTAGCCACAGCATGGGCTGGCTACACCTTC,CASSLATAWAGYTF
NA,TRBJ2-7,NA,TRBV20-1,TGCAGTGCTGAGGACTATACCTACGAGCAGTACTTC,CSAEDYTYEQYF
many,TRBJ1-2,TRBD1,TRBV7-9,TGTGCCAGCAGCTCGACGGGACAGGCAACCAACTATGGCTACACCTTC,CASSSTGQATNYGYTF
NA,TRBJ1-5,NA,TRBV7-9,TGTGCCAGCAGCTTATGTACAGTTCGCCCCAATCAGCCCCAGCATTTT,CASSLCTVRPNQPQHF
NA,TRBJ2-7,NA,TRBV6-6,TGTGCCAGCAGTTTTCTGGGCAGCAATGAGCAGTACTTC,CASSFLGSNEQYF
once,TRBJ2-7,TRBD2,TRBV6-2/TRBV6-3,TGTGCCAGCAGTTACTCGAGCGGACTAGTGGCAAATGAGCAGTACTTC,CASSYSSGLVANEQYF
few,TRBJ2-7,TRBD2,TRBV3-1,TGTGCCAGCAGCCCTCGCGGGAGGGCCTACGAGCAGTACTTC,CASSPRGRAYEQYF
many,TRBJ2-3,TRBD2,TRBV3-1,TGTGCCAGCAGCTTGAGCGGGAGGTACTACACAGATACGCAGTATTTT,CASSLSGRYYTDTQYF
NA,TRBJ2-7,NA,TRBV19,TGTGCCAGTAGAAACACAGGGCGGACAAAGGGCAACGAGCAGTACTTC,CASRNTGRTKGNEQYF
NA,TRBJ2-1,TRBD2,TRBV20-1,TGCAGTGCTAGAGGAAGGCCTACGGGACTAGCCGGTTCCTACAATGAGCAGTTCTTC,CSARGRPTGLAGSYNEQFF
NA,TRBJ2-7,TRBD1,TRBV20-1,TGCAGTGCTAGTCCTGGGACAGGTGGCTACGAGCAGTACTTC,CSASPGTGGYEQYF
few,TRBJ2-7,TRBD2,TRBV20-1,TGCAGTGCTAGAGATCCAAATAGCGGGAGGAGCGACGAGCAGTACTTC,CSARDPNSGRSDEQYF
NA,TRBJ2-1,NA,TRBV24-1,TGTGCCACCAGTGCGGTTGGTTACACTGAGCAGTTCTTC,CATSAVGYTEQFF
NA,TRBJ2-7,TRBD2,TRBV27,TGTGCCAGCAGTGCCCTTAAGCGGGGGGGCCTCCTTCTAAGCTACGAGCAGTACTTC,CASSALKRGGLLLSYEQYF
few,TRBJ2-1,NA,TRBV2,TGTGCCAGCGGAGTAGGCTGGCTCTTAGACAATGAGCAGTTCTTC,CASGVGWLLDNEQFF
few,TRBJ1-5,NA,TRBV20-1,TGCAGTGCTAGCCTTACCAATCAGCCCCAGCATTTT,CSASLTNQPQHF
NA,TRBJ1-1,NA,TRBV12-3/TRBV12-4,TGTGCCAGCAGGCCCCAACAGAACACTGGAGCTTTCTTT,CASRPQQNTGAFF
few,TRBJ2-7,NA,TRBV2,TGTGCCAGCAGTCCTCCCTTAGCGGTTTCTCTATACGAGCAGTACTTC,CASSPPLAVSLYEQYF
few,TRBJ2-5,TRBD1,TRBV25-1,TGTGCCAGCAGTTACCGAAAAGGGGACAGGGCGGCTAAGACCCAGTACTTC,CASSYRKGDRAAKTQYF
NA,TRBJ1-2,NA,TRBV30,TGCGTCGGGGGAAGAAACTATGGCTACACCTTC,CVGGRNYGYTF
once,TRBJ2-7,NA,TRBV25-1,TGTGCCAGCAGTGAATCGGTCTACCGACCGACCGGGACATCCAGCTCCTACGAGCAGTACTTC,CASSESVYRPTGTSSSYEQYF
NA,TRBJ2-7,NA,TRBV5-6,TGTGCCAGCAGCTTGGCCTCCGCTAGGGTGGGGTACAATGAGCAGTACTTC,CASSLASARVGYNEQYF
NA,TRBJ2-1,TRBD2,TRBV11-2,TGTGCCAGCCGAAGACTAGCGGGGAAATACAATGAGCAGTTCTTC,CASRRLAGKYNEQFF
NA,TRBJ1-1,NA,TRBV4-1,TGCGCCAGCAGTCGAATACCACAGGGCACTGAAGCTTTCTTT,CASSRIPQGTEAFF
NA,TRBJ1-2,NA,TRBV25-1,TGTGCCAGCCTCTCTGGGGCAGGGCCCTATGGCTACACCTTC,CASLSGAGPYGYTF
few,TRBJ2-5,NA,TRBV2,TGTGCCAGCAGTGAAGCACATGTGACCCAGTACTTC,CASSEAHVTQYF
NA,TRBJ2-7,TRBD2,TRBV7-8,TGTGCCAGCAGCTCGAGCGGGGCCTTGGGGTTCGAGCAGTACTTC,CASSSSGALGFEQYF
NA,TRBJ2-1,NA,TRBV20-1,TGCAGTGCTAGAGTATCGTGGGGGGCCAACAATGAGCAGTTCTTC,CSARVSWGANNEQFF
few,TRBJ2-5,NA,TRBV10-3,TGTGCCATCAGTGGGACACCTCAAGAGACCCAGTACTTC,CAISGTPQETQYF
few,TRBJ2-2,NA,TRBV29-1,TGCAGCGTTGAGAGGGCCGGGGAGCTGTTTTTT,CSVERAGELFF